This is a list of T cell receptor beta chains from one sample in a study of cytomegalovirus exposure and HLA in healthy donors. Using immunoSEQ multiplex PCR, the repertoire was profiled, and TCRdb retains in-frame clones only, with some absent. The sample lists about 90,000 clones; about two thirds were seen once. Sequencing used PBMCs. The receptors were sampled from a woman aged 45-65 years in good health and CMV-seropositive. The CDR3 runs from the conserved cysteine through the conserved F or W.

v_gene	CDR3aa
TRBV18	CASSPRHSGEETQYF
TRBV2	CASSDRVQGDGYTF
TRBV7-2	CASSEGVGTRWDNEQFF
TRBV28	CASSYGTGGVGYTF
TRBV7-9	CASSLGGQGGETQYF
TRBV7-3	CASSRDFTSTDTQYF
TRBV23-1	CASSHDKTSRDSGANVLTF
TRBV11-3	CASSLSRGSYNEQFF
TRBV7-9	CASSPGQGARNEQFF
TRBV7-9	CASSASIAGVGTGELFF
TRBV28	CASSFSAQNTQYF
TRBV6-6	CASSYRLAGVDEQFF
TRBV20-1	CSARLVGYTF
TRBV9	CASSSHRTGGTDTQYF
TRBV7-2	CASSFRPGGIQETQYF
TRBV5-1	CASSLDGARGFKNEQFF
TRBV28	CASTTQGANTGELFF
TRBV6-5	CASSAQSNTEAFF
TRBV28	CASSLGGAGANVLTF
TRBV18	CASSPSGTSVGEQYF
TRBV4-1	CASSTSGSSYNEQFF
TRBV19	CASSSGRLSQPQHF
TRBV7-2	CASSAYGAGANVLTF
TRBV30	CAWSRQPNQPQHF
TRBV6-1	CASDEWRGRLGGYTF
TRBV28	CASSFFSQGGETQYF
TRBV2	CASSGGWTGNYGYTF
TRBV15	CATSRDKGVGTDTQYF
TRBV2	CASSLYYGQYF
TRBV7-3	CASSPTAGAGANVLTF
TRBV9	CASSVPGSGDEKLFF
TRBV7-9	CASSLARAGDTQYF